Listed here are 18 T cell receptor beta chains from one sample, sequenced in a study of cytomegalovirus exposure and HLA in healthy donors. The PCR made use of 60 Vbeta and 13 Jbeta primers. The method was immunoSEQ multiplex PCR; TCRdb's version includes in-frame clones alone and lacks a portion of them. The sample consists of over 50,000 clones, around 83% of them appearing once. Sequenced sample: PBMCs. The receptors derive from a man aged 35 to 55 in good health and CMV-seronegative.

CDR3 bases: TGCGCCAGCAGCTTAACTTTCTACCCGACAGGGGGCGCGGGAGCTTTCTTT. It encodes CASSLTFYPTGGAGAFF. The chain combines TRBV5-1 with TRBJ1-1, with 10 bases that match TRBD1. The ends lost 2 bases at V and 10 bases at J; junction bases unmatched: 17. Looked up from germline, CDR1 is SGHRS and CDR2 is YFSETQ. The CDR3 has 17 residues.

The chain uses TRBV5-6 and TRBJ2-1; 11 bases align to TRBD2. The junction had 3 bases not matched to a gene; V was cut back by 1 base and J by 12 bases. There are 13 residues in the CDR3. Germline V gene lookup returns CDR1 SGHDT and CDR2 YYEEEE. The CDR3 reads CASSLFLAGGQFF. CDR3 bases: TGTGCCAGCAGCTTGTTCCTAGCGGGGGGGCAGTTCTTC.

Here the CDR3 reads CAWSKQPTYEQYF. Written as DNA, the CDR3 is TGTGCCTGGAGTAAGCAACCGACCTACGAGCAGTACTTC. This chain joins TRBV30 and TRBJ2-7; no firm D call. V lost 2 bases and J 2 bases, leaving 10 bases between the germline ends. The CDR3 extends over 13 amino acids. Germline V CDR1 and CDR2: GTSNPN, SVGIG (reference sequence).

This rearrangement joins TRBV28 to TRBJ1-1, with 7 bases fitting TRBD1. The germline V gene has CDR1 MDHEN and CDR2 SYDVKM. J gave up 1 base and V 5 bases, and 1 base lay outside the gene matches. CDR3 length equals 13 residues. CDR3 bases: TGTGCCAGCAGTAGACAGGGGAACACTGAAGCTTTCTTT. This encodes CASSRQGNTEAFF.

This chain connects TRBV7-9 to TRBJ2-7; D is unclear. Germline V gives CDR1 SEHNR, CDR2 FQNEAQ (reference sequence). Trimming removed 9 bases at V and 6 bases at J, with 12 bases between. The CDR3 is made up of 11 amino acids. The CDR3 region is CASSVNGEQYF. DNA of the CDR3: TGTGCCAGTAGTGTTAACGGCGAGCAGTACTTC.

The CDR3 loop is CASSEGISYSNQPQHF. CDR3 coding DNA: TGTGCCAGCAGTGAAGGAATATCCTATAGCAATCAGCCCCAGCATTTT. This chain uses TRBV6-1 with TRBJ1-5; no reliable D call. Deletions cut 1 base from V and 0 bases from J, with 10 bases between. The CDR3 consists of 16 residues. Germline V gene sequence: CDR1 MNHNS, CDR2 SASEGT.

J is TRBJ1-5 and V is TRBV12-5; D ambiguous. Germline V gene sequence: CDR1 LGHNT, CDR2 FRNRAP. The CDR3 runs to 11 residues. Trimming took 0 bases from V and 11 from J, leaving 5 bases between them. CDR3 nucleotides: TGTGCTAGTGGTTTGGTACTGGCCCAGCATTTT. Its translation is CASGLVLAQHF.

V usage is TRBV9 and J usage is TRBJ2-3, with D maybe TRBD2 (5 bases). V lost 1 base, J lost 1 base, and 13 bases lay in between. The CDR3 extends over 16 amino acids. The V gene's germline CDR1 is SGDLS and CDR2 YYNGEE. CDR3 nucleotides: TGTGCCAGCAGCGTACGGCATAGCGAGGGCACAGATACGCAGTATTTT. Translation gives CASSVRHSEGTDTQYF. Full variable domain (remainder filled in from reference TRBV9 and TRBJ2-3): DSGVTQTPKHLITATGQRVTLRCSPRSGDLSVYWYQQSLDQGLQFLIQYYNGEERAKGNILERFSAQQFPDLHSELNLSSLELGDSALYFCASSVRHSEGTDTQYFGPGTRLTVL.

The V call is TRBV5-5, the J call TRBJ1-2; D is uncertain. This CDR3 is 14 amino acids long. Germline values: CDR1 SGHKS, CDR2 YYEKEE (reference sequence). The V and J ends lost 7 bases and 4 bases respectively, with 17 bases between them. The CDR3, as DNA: TGTGCCAGCCTATCCGAGGCCCTTGTCTATGGCTACACCTTC. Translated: CASLSEALVYGYTF. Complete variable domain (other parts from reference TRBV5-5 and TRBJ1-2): DAGVTQSPTHLIKTRGQQVTLRCSPISGHKSVSWYQQVLGQGPQFIFQYYEKEERGRGNFPDRFSARQFPNYSSELNVNALLLGDSALYLCASLSEALVYGYTFGSGTRLTVV.

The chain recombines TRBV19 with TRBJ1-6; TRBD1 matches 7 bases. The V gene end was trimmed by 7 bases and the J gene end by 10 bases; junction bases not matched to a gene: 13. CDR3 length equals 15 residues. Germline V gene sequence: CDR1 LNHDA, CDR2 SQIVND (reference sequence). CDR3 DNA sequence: TGTGCCAGTAATACGGGACAGACCTTGGGGTCACCCCTCCACTTT. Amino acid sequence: CASNTGQTLGSPLHF. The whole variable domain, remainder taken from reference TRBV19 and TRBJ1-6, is DGGITQSPKYLFRKEGQNVTLSCEQNLNHDAMYWYRQDPGQGLRLIYYSQIVNDFQKGDIAEGYSVSREKKESFPLTVTSAQKNPTAFYLCASNTGQTLGSPLHFGNGTRLTVT.

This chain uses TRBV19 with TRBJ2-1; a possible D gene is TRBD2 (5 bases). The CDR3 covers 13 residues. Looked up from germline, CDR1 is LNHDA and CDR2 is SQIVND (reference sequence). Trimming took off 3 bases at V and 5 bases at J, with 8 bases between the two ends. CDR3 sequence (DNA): TGTGCCAGTAGTATGTGGGAGAACAATGAGCAGTTCTTC. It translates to CASSMWENNEQFF.

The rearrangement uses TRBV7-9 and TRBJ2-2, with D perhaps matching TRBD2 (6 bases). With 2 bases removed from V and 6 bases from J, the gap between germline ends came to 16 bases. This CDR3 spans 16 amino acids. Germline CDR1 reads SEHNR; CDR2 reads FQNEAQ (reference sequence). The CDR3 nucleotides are TGTGCCAGCAGCTTACGCGGGACTCCTCACTCCGGGGAGCTGTTTTTT. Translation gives CASSLRGTPHSGELFF.

The CDR3 nucleotides are TGTGCCAGCATCCGGACAGGGGGAAGCAATCAGCCCCAGCATTTT. Its protein product is CASIRTGGSNQPQHF. The chain employs TRBV6-1 and TRBJ1-5; TRBD1 aligns across 10 bases. This CDR3 spans 15 amino acids. J lost 1 base, V lost 7 bases, and 4 bases had no gene match. Germline lookup yields CDR1 MNHNS and CDR2 SASEGT.

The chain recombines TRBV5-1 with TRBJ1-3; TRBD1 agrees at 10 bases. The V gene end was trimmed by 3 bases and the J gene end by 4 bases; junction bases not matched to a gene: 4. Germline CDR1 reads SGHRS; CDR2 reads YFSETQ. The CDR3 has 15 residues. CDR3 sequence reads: CASSWRTGGGNTIYF. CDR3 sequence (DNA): TGCGCCAGCAGCTGGCGGACAGGGGGAGGAAACACCATATATTTT.

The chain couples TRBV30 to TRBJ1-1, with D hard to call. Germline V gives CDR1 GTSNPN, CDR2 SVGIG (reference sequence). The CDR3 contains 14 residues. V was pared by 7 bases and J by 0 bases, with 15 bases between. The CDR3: CASSLDTMNTEAFF. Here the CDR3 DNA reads TGTGCCTCCTCTCTTGACACCATGAACACTGAAGCTTTCTTT.

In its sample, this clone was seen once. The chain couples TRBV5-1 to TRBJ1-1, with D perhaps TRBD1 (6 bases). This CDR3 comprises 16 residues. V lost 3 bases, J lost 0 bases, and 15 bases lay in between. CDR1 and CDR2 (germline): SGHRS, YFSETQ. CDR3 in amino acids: CASSSREGHLNTEAFF. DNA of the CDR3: TGCGCCAGCAGCTCACGTGAGGGACACTTGAACACTGAAGCTTTCTTT.

The CDR3 DNA follows: TGCGCCAGCAGCCAAGATGGCCTAGTCGGCACAGATACGCAGTATTTT. Its translation: CASSQDGLVGTDTQYF. The chain uses TRBV4-3 and TRBJ2-3; D is ambiguous. Germline assignment: CDR1 LGHNA and CDR2 YSLEER. Trimming left V 0 bases short and J 1 base short, with 11 bases between. CDR3 length: 16 residues.

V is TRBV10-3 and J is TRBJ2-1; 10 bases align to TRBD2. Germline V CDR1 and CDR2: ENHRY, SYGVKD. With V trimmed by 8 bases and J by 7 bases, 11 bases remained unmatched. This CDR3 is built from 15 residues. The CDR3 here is CAIGKIAGGSNEQFF. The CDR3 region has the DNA TGTGCCATCGGAAAGATAGCGGGGGGTTCAAATGAGCAGTTCTTC.